The text below deals with one T cell receptor (beta chain). What it binds is unknown. This specimen belongs to a study of shared clonotypes between healthy human individuals. V lost 1 base and J 2 bases, leaving 8 bases between the germline ends. The germline V gene has CDR1 MDHEN and CDR2 SYDVKM. The CDR3 consists of 14 residues. The authors sequenced unsorted PBMC DNA on ten immunoSEQ deep assay plates. Method: immunoSEQ multiplex PCR; TCRdb's copy keeps in-frame clones and lacks some. The table records hundreds of thousands of clones, around 79% of them present only once. Findings of the study overall: With few donors, the genetic and exposure-history diversity represented was limited.

This sequence originates from a woman in her thirties or forties in good health. Some clones in this sample may be carry-over from other donors' samples. The genes are TRBV28 and TRBJ1-1, with D unclear. The specimen sequenced was PBMCs. CDR3 sequence (DNA): TGTGCCAGCAGTTTATTGAGGCGAAACACTGAAGCTTTCTTT. It specifies CASSLLRRNTEAFF. Combining the CDR3 with reference TRBV28 and TRBJ1-1 gives the whole variable domain DVKVTQSSRYLVKRTGEKVFLECVQDMDHENMFWYRQDPGLGLRLIYFSYDVKMKEKGDIPEGYSVSREKKERFSLILESASTNQTSMYLCASSLLRRNTEAFFGQGTRLTVV.